This entry lists 2 T cell receptor beta chains sequenced from one sample in a study of OX40 agonist ivuxolimab in advanced cancers. The assay was immunoSEQ multiplex PCR, and TCRdb's table has in-frame clones only and misses some. The sample consists of over 20,000 clones, roughly three quarters of them appearing once. The sample consisted of CD4+ or CD8+ T cells sorted from blood, taken in a trial of the OX40 agonist ivuxolimab. The receptors come from an adult with an advanced solid tumor such as melanoma, head and neck, liver or kidney cancer.

The V and J genes are TRBV20-1 and TRBJ1-5; the D is unclear. V lost 1 base and J lost 12, with 10 bases in between. CDR1 and CDR2 (germline): DFQATT, SNEGSKA (reference sequence). The CDR3 has 11 amino acids. CDR3 nucleotide sequence: TGCAGTGCTAGAGCTGGTAGGGTCCAGCATTTT. Translated: CSARAGRVQHF.

This chain uses TRBV2 with TRBJ2-1; possibly TRBD2 for D (6 bases). CDR3 length equals 11 residues. CDR1 is SNHLY and CDR2 is FYNNEI in the germline V gene. Trimming cost V 8 bases and J 11 bases, with 13 bases left between them. The CDR3 loop is CASLGGDKQFF. DNA of the CDR3: TGTGCCAGCCTGGGCGGGGATAAGCAGTTCTTC.